This entry concerns a single T cell receptor beta chain. Its antigen is as yet unknown. This table comes from immunoSEQ multiplex PCR, and its TCRdb copy is limited to in-frame clones, with some not included. Of around 21,000 clones in the sample, roughly two thirds were seen once. These data come from a study of vaccination effects on CD4 cells after COVID-19. Study background: Either the BNT162b2 or mRNA-1273 vaccine was given to participants in two doses.

Overall study findings and caveats: The study found that only 1 of 255 vaccine-induced clones from healthy vaccinees cross-reacted with common cold coronaviruses.

Antigen-specific CD4+ T cells were expanded (with viral peptide pools) by the ViraFEST assay ahead of sequencing. The culture ran for roughly 10 days before CD4+ T cells were isolated. Vaccinated recipients, who were negative for nucleocapsid antibodies, had no history of SARS-CoV-2 infection. Cultures used 2 million to 2.5 million PBMC per well, 9.5 to 10 IU/ml IL-2 and about 10 ug/ml peptides. Cells had half their medium changed to IL-2 medium on days 3 and 7. The sequencing used CD4+ T cells from PBMCs cultured with HCoV-NL63 spike peptides, collected before COVID-19 vaccination. The receptor was isolated from a human donor who received a COVID-19 vaccine.

CDR3 residues: CASSIGAAVTYNEQFF. The CDR3 coding sequence is TGTGCCAGTAGTATAGGGGCCGCGGTGACCTACAATGAGCAGTTCTTC. The V and J genes are TRBV19 and TRBJ2-1, with D unclear. Germline lookup yields CDR1 LNHDA and CDR2 SQIVND (reference sequence). Trimming took off 1 base at V and 2 bases at J, with 12 bases between the two ends. CDR3 length: 16 residues.